The text below deals with one T cell receptor (beta chain). What it binds is unknown. These data are taken from a study of T cells expressing NK-cell markers. Study-wide findings and caveats: HCMV specificity was not established for the expanded NKG2C+ T cell clones. Among CD8+ T cells from six donors, dominant NKG2C+ clonotypes accounted for about 1.0-7.0%. In several donors, dominant clonotypes made up about 28.3-65% of CD3+CD56-NKG2C+ cells.

This CDR3 region has 16 residues. Germline CDR1 and CDR2: KGHDR and SFDVKD. The authors generated TCR beta cDNA through 5'RACE template switching with UMIs. TCRdb re-called the 5' RACE reads; one entry per CDR3 protein, DNA not given. This table lists about 150,000 distinct CDR3 sequences. Material: blood T cells: a sorted CD56 or NKG2C T cell subset, CD4+ or CD8+ T cells, or bulk PBMC T cells (not recorded which). This clonotype was sampled from a young man in good health. The chain carries TRBV24-1 and TRBJ2-2. Here the CDR3 reads CATSDFIVESTGELFF.